Shown below are 10 T cell receptor beta chains from a single sample sequenced in a study of T cell repertoires in cytomegalovirus infection. Their target antigens are unknown. TCRdb reprocessed the reads with MiXCR, giving one entry per CDR3 protein. The sample holds 700,000 to 850,000 distinct CDR3 sequences, less than 35% seen once. Sequences were derived from cultured CD8+ T cells from PBMCs, sampled from culture after CMV antigen stimulation. These receptors were obtained from a human donor in good health (CMV status not recorded). Some clones in this sample may be carry-over from other donors' samples.

J is TRBJ2-1 and V is TRBV19; D gene ambiguous. The CDR3 totals 15 residues. The V end lost 5 bases, the J end lost 0 bases, and 11 bases lay between the germline ends. Germline V CDR1 and CDR2: LNHDA, SQIVND (reference sequence). In nucleotides, the CDR3 is TGTGCCAGTAGTTCAAAGGCGAGCTCCTACAATGAGCAGTTCTTC. It codes for CASSSKASSYNEQFF. The full variable domain, with the rest looked up from reference TRBV19 and TRBJ2-1, is DGGITQSPKYLFRKEGQNVTLSCEQNLNHDAMYWYRQDPGQGLRLIYYSQIVNDFQKGDIAEGYSVSREKKESFPLTVTSAQKNPTAFYLCASSSKASSYNEQFFGPGTRLTVL.

The rearrangement links TRBV19 to TRBJ1-2; 7 positions agree with TRBD1. V gave up 11 bases and J gave up 4 bases; unmatched junction bases: 7. The germline CDR1 and CDR2 sequences are LNHDA and SQIVND (reference sequence). CDR3 size: 12 residues. The chain's CDR3 is CASTGTFYGYTF. The CDR3 coding sequence is TGTGCCTCGACAGGGACCTTCTATGGCTACACCTTC. The full variable domain, in which reference TRBV19 and TRBJ1-2 provide the parts outside the CDR3, is DGGITQSPKYLFRKEGQNVTLSCEQNLNHDAMYWYRQDPGQGLRLIYYSQIVNDFQKGDIAEGYSVSREKKESFPLTVTSAQKNPTAFYLCASTGTFYGYTFGSGTRLTVV.

This chain connects TRBV20-1 to TRBJ1-1, with TRBD1 identical over 7 bases. The CDR3 spans 15 residues. The junction had 9 bases not matched to a gene; V was cut back by 5 bases and J by 0 bases. Germline loops: CDR1 DFQATT, CDR2 SNEGSKA (reference sequence). CDR3 coding DNA: TGCAGTGCTGGGGACAGTCTTACCATGAACACTGAAGCTTTCTTT. It specifies CSAGDSLTMNTEAFF.

The sample holds one count of this clonotype. This chain connects TRBV4-1 to TRBJ2-7, with TRBD2 matching over 11 bases. V gave up 5 bases and J gave up 4 bases; unmatched junction bases: 7. The CDR3 has 15 amino acids. Germline-derived CDR1 and CDR2 are MGHRA and YSYEKL. CDR3 in amino acids: CASSSTSGVWYEQYF. The CDR3 DNA sequence: TGCGCCAGCAGCTCGACTAGCGGGGTGTGGTACGAGCAGTACTTC.

This clonotype has only a few counts. This rearrangement joins TRBV7-9 to TRBJ1-5; D call uncertain. CDR1 and CDR2 from the germline V gene are SEHNR and FQNEAQ (reference sequence). The CDR3 has 13 residues. Trimming shortened V by 3 bases and J by 5 bases, and 8 bases separated the two germline ends. The CDR3 DNA is TGTGCCAGCAGCTTTCTCGTGGATCAGCCCCAGCATTTT. Its protein product is CASSFLVDQPQHF.

In the case of this clonotype: The junction differs from germline at one of its ends, possibly a read error. V gene TRBV5-4 combines with J gene TRBJ2-2; 12 bases fit TRBD1. There are 18 residues in the CDR3. Looked up from germline, CDR1 is SGHNT and CDR2 is YYREEE (reference sequence). CDR3 sequence: CASSLAGQGALWTGELFF. Here the CDR3 DNA reads TGCGCCAGCAGCTTAGCGGGACAGGGGGCTCTGTGGACCGGGGAGCTGTTTTTT.

This rearrangement joins TRBV3-1 to TRBJ1-1; D is uncertain. The CDR3 runs 15 residues. Per the germline V gene, CDR1 is LGHDT and CDR2 is YNNKEL (reference sequence). Between the trimmed V and J ends, which lost 2 bases and 4 bases, there was a span of 14 bases. The CDR3 DNA follows: TGTGCCAGCAGCCAATCCCTGGCAGGCGGCACTGAAGCTTTCTTT. Its protein is CASSQSLAGGTEAFF.

This clonotype has a handful of counts. The chain joins TRBV7-3 to TRBJ2-2; D might be TRBD1 (6 bases). This CDR3 region has 16 residues. The germline V gene encodes CDR1 SGHTA and CDR2 FQGTGA. The V gene lost 5 bases and the J gene lost 4 bases, with 17 bases spanning the gap. CDR3 region: CASSTSSVGGTGELFF. The CDR3 DNA sequence: TGTGCCAGCAGCACCTCCTCGGTAGGGGGCACCGGGGAGCTGTTTTTT.

V is TRBV6-2 or TRBV6-3 and J is TRBJ1-1; a possible D gene is TRBD1 (6 bases). The CDR3 is 15 residues long. The V gene's germline CDR1 is MNHEY and CDR2 SVGEGT. Trimming stripped 7 bases from V and 3 bases from J, with 18 bases between. The CDR3 spells CASIQTDEGDTEAFF. The CDR3 nucleotides are TGTGCCAGCATCCAAACGGACGAGGGGGACACTGAAGCTTTCTTT.

This chain links TRBV27 with TRBJ1-5, with a possible D match to TRBD1 (5 bases). The germline V gene has CDR1 MNHEY and CDR2 SMNVEV (reference sequence). The V and J ends lost 3 bases and 9 bases respectively, with 12 bases between them. The CDR3 consists of 13 residues. In nucleotides, the CDR3 is TGTGCCAGCAGTTTTTCAGGGAGCGGGCCCCAGCATTTT. Translated: CASSFSGSGPQHF.